Following are 25 T cell receptor beta chains from one sample sequenced in a study of control samples from healthy donors and cancer patients. The data were produced by immunoSEQ multiplex PCR, yet TCRdb's version contains in-frame clones alone and is incomplete. The repertoire includes some 100,000 clones, 90% of them detected once, and 4% to 4.5% sits in the top ten. The sequenced material came from blood. The receptors were sampled from a human donor in good health. The donor label of this sample is uncertain.

This rearrangement joins TRBV6-2 or TRBV6-3 to TRBJ2-7; no definite D call. V shed 4 bases and J shed 0 bases, with 7 bases lying between them. Germline values: CDR1 MNHEY, CDR2 SVGEGT. This CDR3 has 13 residues. In nucleotides, the CDR3 is TGTGCCAGCAGTTCGATGAGCTCCTACGAGCAGTACGTC. Amino acid sequence: CASSSMSSYEQYV.

This clone was observed a handful of times. The chain is built from TRBV21-1 and TRBJ1-6; the table calls TRBD1, which could not be checked here. TRBV21-1 is annotated as a pseudogene. This CDR3 contains 14 residues. The CDR3 DNA reads as TGTGCCAGCAGCAAACGACAGGGCAATTCACCCCTCCACTTT. Its translation is CASSKRQGNSPLHF.

This chain connects TRBV28 to TRBJ1-3; tentatively, D is TRBD1 (6 bases). The CDR3 covers 15 residues. Germline V gene data show CDR1 as MDHEN and CDR2 as SYDVKM. Trimming stripped 3 bases from V and 0 bases from J, with 9 bases between. This CDR3 is CASSFQGSSGNTIYF. CDR3 nucleotides: TGTGCCAGCAGTTTTCAGGGGAGCTCTGGAAACACCATATATTTT.

The J gene is TRBJ2-1, the V gene TRBV11-3; maybe TRBD2 (5 bases). Germline V lookup: CDR1 SGHNT, CDR2 YENEEA. The CDR3 length is 14 residues. Trimming took off 1 base at V and 6 bases at J, with 10 bases between the two ends. CDR3 DNA sequence: TGTGCCAGCAGCTTAGGGCGCGAGGGCAATGAGCAGTTCTTC. This encodes CASSLGREGNEQFF.

The CDR3 DNA reads TGTGCCAGCCAAGGACAATTGGGGGACACTGAAGCTTTCTTT. This encodes CASQGQLGDTEAFF. The V gene is TRBV27, the J gene TRBJ1-1, with D possibly matching TRBD1 (5 bases). V dropped 8 bases and J dropped 3 bases, with 16 bases sitting between them. The CDR3 spans 14 residues. Germline V gives CDR1 MNHEY, CDR2 SMNVEV (reference sequence).

This clone occurred once. The V call is TRBV6-1, the J call TRBJ1-6, with 9 bases fitting TRBD1. The V segment lost 2 bases and the J segment 3 bases; nucleotides outside the gene matches: 11. CDR3 size: 19 residues. Germline CDR1 MNHNS, CDR2 SASEGT. The CDR3 DNA follows: TGTGCCAGCAGTGAACTAAAGACACAGGGGGCGGTCTATAATTCACCCCTCCACTTT. Protein product: CASSELKTQGAVYNSPLHF.

As to this clone: This specimen includes other DNA sequences encoding the same CDR3. J is TRBJ2-1 and V is TRBV28; 10 nucleotides match TRBD2. Germline V CDR1 and CDR2: MDHEN, SYDVKM. This CDR3 is built from 16 residues. The J segment lost 5 bases and the V segment lost 7 bases, leaving 11 bases of the junction unmatched. CDR3 nucleotides: TGTGCCAGCACTCCCGGGGGGCTAGCGGGGGACAATGAGCAGTTCTTC. This codes for CASTPGGLAGDNEQFF.

This chain joins TRBV7-2 and TRBJ1-1; a weak D match, TRBD1 (6 bases). The germline V and J ends were trimmed by 1 base and 8 bases, with 14 bases remaining between them. CDR1 is SGHTA and CDR2 is FQGNSA in the germline V gene. This CDR3 has 14 residues. The CDR3 reads CASSLDPTRGEAFF. The CDR3 DNA reads TGTGCCAGCAGCTTAGATCCGACGAGGGGGGAAGCTTTCTTT.

V gene TRBV6-1 combines with J gene TRBJ1-5; D gene ambiguous. Trimming took 1 base from V and 1 from J, leaving 11 bases between them. The CDR3 has 16 residues. Germline CDR1 and CDR2: MNHNS and SASEGT. CDR3 loop: CASSEDGGKSNQPQHF. For the CDR3, the DNA is TGTGCCAGCAGTGAAGACGGAGGGAAAAGCAATCAGCCCCAGCATTTT.

The rearrangement links TRBV6-1 to TRBJ1-5; a possible D gene is TRBD1 (5 bases). This CDR3 is 15 amino acids long. V was clipped by 1 base and J by 6 bases, with 13 bases between them. Germline V gives CDR1 MNHNS, CDR2 SASEGT. This chain's CDR3 is CASSEGGERGQPQHF. In DNA form, the CDR3 reads TGTGCCAGCAGTGAAGGGGGGGAGCGAGGTCAGCCCCAGCATTTT.

This sequence joins TRBV6-5 and TRBJ1-2; D is unresolved. The CDR3 is 14 residues long. The V gene lost 6 bases and the J gene lost 0 bases, with 11 bases spanning the gap. CDR1 is MNHEY and CDR2 is SVGAGI in the germline V gene. CDR3 sequence: CASRARNTNYGYTF. The CDR3 bases are TGTGCCAGCAGGGCAAGGAACACTAACTATGGCTACACCTTC.

This sequence joins TRBV2 and TRBJ2-7, with 9 nucleotides matching TRBD1. The CDR3 spans 14 residues. Trimming removed 3 bases from V and 2 bases from J; junction bases left unmatched: 2. Germline V lookup: CDR1 SNHLY, CDR2 FYNNEI. The CDR3 here is CASSDGDRAYEQYF. CDR3 nucleotides: TGTGCCAGCAGTGATGGGGACAGGGCCTACGAGCAGTACTTC.

The rearrangement joins TRBV2 to TRBJ1-1; tentative D call: TRBD1 (5 bases). Germline V gene lookup returns CDR1 SNHLY and CDR2 FYNNEI. V was pared by 6 bases and J by 4 bases, with 9 bases between. This CDR3 contains 12 residues. The CDR3 nucleotides read TGTGCCAGCAGCAGGGACGGCACTGAAGCTTTCTTT. This codes for CASSRDGTEAFF. Full variable domain (remainder filled in from reference TRBV2 and TRBJ1-1): EPEVTQTPSHQVTQMGQEVILRCVPISNHLYFYWYRQILGQKVEFLVSFYNNEISEKSEIFDDQFSVERPDGSNFTLKIRSTKLEDSAMYFCASSRDGTEAFFGQGTRLTVV.

The chain combines TRBV30 with TRBJ1-6; weak D call: TRBD1 (5 bases). Germline CDR1 and CDR2: GTSNPN and SVGIG (reference sequence). The CDR3 runs 15 residues. Trimming stripped 0 bases from V and 10 bases from J, with 16 bases between. CDR3 loop: CAWSVGQGVSSPLHF. The CDR3 nucleotides read TGTGCCTGGAGTGTTGGCCAGGGCGTTAGCTCACCCCTCCACTTT.

J is TRBJ2-7 and V is TRBV5-4, with TRBD2 as a possible D gene (7 bases). V was clipped by 0 bases and J by 0 bases, with 10 bases between them. The CDR3 covers 15 residues. Germline V gene lookup returns CDR1 SGHNT and CDR2 YYREEE (reference sequence). The CDR3 sequence: CASSLAGEGSYEQYF. The CDR3 nucleotides read TGTGCCAGCAGCTTGGCAGGGGAGGGCTCCTACGAGCAGTACTTC.

This chain connects TRBV19 to TRBJ2-1, with TRBD2 matching 11 bases. The CDR3 spans 15 residues. Germline CDR1 reads LNHDA; CDR2 reads SQIVND (reference sequence). With 7 bases clipped from V and 9 bases from J, the junction kept 11 bases outside the gene matches. The CDR3 sequence: CASNPVAGGPGEQFF. The DNA of the CDR3 is TGTGCCAGTAACCCTGTAGCGGGGGGGCCCGGTGAGCAGTTCTTC.

The rearrangement uses TRBV6-5 and TRBJ1-4; D is unresolved. The CDR3 is made up of 16 amino acids. The V gene's germline CDR1 is MNHEY and CDR2 SVGAGI. V shed 4 bases and J shed 0 bases, with 12 bases lying between them. CDR3 region: CASSSTGFSTNEKLFF. The CDR3 coding sequence is TGTGCCAGCAGTTCCACCGGGTTCTCAACTAATGAAAAACTGTTTTTT.

The chain links TRBV3-1 (or the pseudogene TRBV3-2) to TRBJ2-5; D unclear. V gave up 0 bases and J gave up 5 bases, with 7 bases separating them. Per the germline V gene, CDR1 is LGHDT and CDR2 is YNNKEL (reference sequence). The length of the CDR3 is 13 residues. CDR3 bases: TGTGCCAGCAGCCAAGATCGATTGGAGACCCAGTACTTC. This codes for CASSQDRLETQYF.

The chain has TRBV12-5 and TRBJ2-3, with TRBD1 as a possible D gene (5 bases). CDR1 is LGHNT, CDR2 FRNRAP, per germline. The CDR3 length is 16 residues. Trimming left V 0 bases short and J 5 bases short, with 15 bases between. The CDR3 nucleotides are TGTGCTAGTGGTTTGGTAGGGGCCCCTAAGAAAGATACGCAGTATTTT. Translating gives CASGLVGAPKKDTQYF.

The J gene is TRBJ2-7, the V gene TRBV12-3 or TRBV12-4; perhaps TRBD2 as D (5 bases). V was shortened by 1 base and J by 1 base, with 5 bases between the two germline ends. The CDR3 is made up of 13 amino acids. This CDR3 reads CASSLGESYEQYF. The DNA for the CDR3 is TGTGCCAGCAGTTTAGGGGAGTCCTACGAGCAGTACTTC.

This chain connects TRBV2 to TRBJ2-7; D is possibly TRBD1 (5 bases). CDR1 is SNHLY, CDR2 FYNNEI, per germline. Trimming removed 3 bases from V and 6 bases from J, with 18 bases in between. This CDR3 comprises 15 residues. This CDR3 is CASSDGNRPSVEQYF. CDR3 DNA sequence: TGTGCCAGCAGTGATGGAAACAGGCCCTCGGTCGAGCAGTACTTC.

A few counts support this clone. The chain is built from TRBV19 and TRBJ1-5; no reliable D call. Germline CDR1 LNHDA, CDR2 SQIVND (reference sequence). The V gene lost 3 bases and the J gene lost 5 bases, with 14 bases spanning the gap. The CDR3 extends over 15 amino acids. The CDR3 nucleotides are TGTGCCAGTAGTATTCGGACGGCGGCATATCAGCCCCAGCATTTT. Amino acids: CASSIRTAAYQPQHF.

The DNA of the CDR3 is TGTGCCAGCAGCTTAGATGCGGGCTCCTATAATTCACCCCTCCACTTT. Its translation is CASSLDAGSYNSPLHF. The rearrangement links TRBV7-2 to TRBJ1-6; D ambiguous. The CDR3 is 16 amino acids. Per germline, CDR1 SGHTA and CDR2 FQGNSA. V was cut by 1 base and J by 0 bases, with 7 bases left in between. The complete variable domain, with remaining parts taken from reference TRBV7-2 and TRBJ1-6, reads GAGVSQSPSNKVTEKGKDVELRCDPISGHTALYWYRQSLGQGLEFLIYFQGNSAPDKSGLPSDRFSAERTGGSVSTLTIQRTQQEDSAVYLCASSLDAGSYNSPLHFGNGTRLTVT.

The rearrangement joins TRBV25-1 to TRBJ2-3; 7 bases are shared with TRBD1. This CDR3 contains 15 residues. The V and J ends lost 6 bases and 2 bases, in that order; junction bases with no gene match: 8. Germline V gene lookup returns CDR1 MGHDK and CDR2 SYGVNS. CDR3 loop: CASSMGQTHTDTQYF. The CDR3 bases are TGTGCCAGCAGCATGGGACAGACACACACAGATACGCAGTATTTT.

The CDR3 loop is CASGRGQVGLNEQFF. In DNA, the CDR3 is TGTGCCAGCGGCCGGGGTCAGGTAGGGCTCAATGAGCAGTTCTTC. The gene calls are TRBV3-1 (or the pseudogene TRBV3-2) and TRBJ2-1; tentative D call: TRBD2 (5 bases). Trimming pared 8 bases from V and 6 bases from J, leaving 20 bases between. The CDR3 has 15 residues. Germline assignment: CDR1 LGHDT and CDR2 YNNKEL (reference sequence).